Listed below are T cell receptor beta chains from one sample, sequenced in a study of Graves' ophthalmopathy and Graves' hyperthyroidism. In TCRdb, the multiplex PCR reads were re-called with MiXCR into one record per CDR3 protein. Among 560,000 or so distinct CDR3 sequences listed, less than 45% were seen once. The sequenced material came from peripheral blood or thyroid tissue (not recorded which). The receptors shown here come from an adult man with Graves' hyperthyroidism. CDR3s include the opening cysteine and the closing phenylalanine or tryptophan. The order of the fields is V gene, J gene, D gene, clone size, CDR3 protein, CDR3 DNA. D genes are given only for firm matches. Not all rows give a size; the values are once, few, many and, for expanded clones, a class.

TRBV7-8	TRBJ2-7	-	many	CASSKNSLDASSYEQYF	TGTGCCAGCAGCAAAAACAGCCTAGACGCCTCCTCCTACGAGCAGTACTTC
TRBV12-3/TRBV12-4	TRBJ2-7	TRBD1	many	CASSSPTTGRYEQYF	TGTGCCAGCAGTTCCCCGACGACAGGGCGCTACGAGCAGTACTTC
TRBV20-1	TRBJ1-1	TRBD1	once	CSATLDRVFGAFF	TGCAGTGCTACCCTGGACAGGGTTTTTGGAGCTTTCTTT
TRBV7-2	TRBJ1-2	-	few	CASSSIPGRDGYTF	TGTGCCAGCAGCTCCATCCCGGGACGGGATGGCTACACCTTC
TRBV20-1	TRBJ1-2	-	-	CSANGGLTYGYTF	TGCAGTGCTAATGGGGGACTGACCTATGGCTACACCTTC
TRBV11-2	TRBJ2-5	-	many	CASSLPGAPQETQYF	TGTGCCAGCAGCCTACCGGGAGCGCCACAAGAGACCCAGTACTTC
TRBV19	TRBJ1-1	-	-	CASSVFGGPNTEAFF	TGTGCCAGTAGTGTATTCGGGGGACCGAACACTGAAGCTTTCTTT
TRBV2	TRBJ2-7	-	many	CASSAADGSYEQYF	TGTGCCAGCAGTGCCGCGGACGGCTCCTACGAGCAGTACTTC
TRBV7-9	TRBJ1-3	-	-	CASSWGTGNTIYF	TGTGCCAGCAGCTGGGGGACTGGAAACACCATATATTTT
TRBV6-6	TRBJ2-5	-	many	CASSSRGPSYQETQYF	TGTGCCAGCAGTTCACGGGGGCCCTCTTACCAAGAGACCCAGTACTTC
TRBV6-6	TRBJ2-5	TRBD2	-	CASSYQTSGRGGETQYF	TGTGCCAGCAGTTACCAGACTAGCGGGAGAGGCGGGGAGACCCAGTACTTC
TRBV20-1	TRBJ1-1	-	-	CSARRTQNTEAFF	TGCAGTGCTAGACGAACTCAGAACACTGAAGCTTTCTTT
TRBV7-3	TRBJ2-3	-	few	CASSLSGGLSTDTQYF	TGTGCCAGCAGCTTAAGTGGGGGCCTCAGCACAGATACGCAGTATTTT
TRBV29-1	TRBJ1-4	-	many	CSVEDQRETTNEKLFF	TGCAGCGTTGAAGATCAGCGAGAAACTACCAATGAAAAACTGTTTTTT
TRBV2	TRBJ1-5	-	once	CASSEGAGGNQPQHF	TGTGCCAGCAGTGAAGGGGCAGGAGGGAATCAGCCCCAGCATTTT
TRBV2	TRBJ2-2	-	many	CASEPRDLNTGELFF	TGTGCCAGCGAACCCCGGGACCTGAACACCGGGGAGCTGTTTTTT
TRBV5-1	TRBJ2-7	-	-	CASSSHGGSYEQYF	TGCGCCAGCAGCTCCCATGGTGGATCCTACGAGCAGTACTTC
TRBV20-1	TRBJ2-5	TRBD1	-	CSVATGQPQETQYF	TGCAGTGTAGCTACGGGACAGCCACAAGAGACCCAGTACTTC
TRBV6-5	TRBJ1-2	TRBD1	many	CASSLSGGSYGYTF	TGTGCCAGCAGTCTATCAGGGGGCTCATATGGCTACACCTTC
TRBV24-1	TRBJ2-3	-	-	CATRESSTDTQYF	TGTGCCACCAGAGAATCCTCCACAGATACGCAGTATTTT
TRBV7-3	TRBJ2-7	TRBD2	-	CASSQTRLAGEQYF	TGCGCCAGCAGCCAGACCAGACTAGCTGGGGAGCAGTACTTC
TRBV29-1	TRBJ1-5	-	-	CSLGGRAQPQHF	TGCAGCTTAGGAGGGAGGGCTCAGCCCCAGCATTTT
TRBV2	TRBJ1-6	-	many	CASSGGSSSYNSPLHF	TGTGCCAGCAGTGGTGGCAGCAGCTCCTATAATTCACCCCTCCACTTT
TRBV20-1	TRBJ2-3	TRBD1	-	CSATRPGTGVSDTQYF	TGCAGTGCTACCCGGCCGGGGACAGGGGTTTCAGATACGCAGTATTTT
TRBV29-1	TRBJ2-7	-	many	CSGMTGYEQYF	TGCAGCGGTATGACAGGCTACGAGCAGTACTTC